This T cell receptor (beta chain) stems from a study of blood T cell repertoires in COVID-19. All enrollees were about 18 to 95 years old and from 24 US areas. The CDR3 runs 14 residues. Trimming cost V 0 bases and J 6 bases, with 11 bases left between them. Only in-frame clones appear in the TCRdb table, and some are missing; sequencing was by immunoSEQ multiplex PCR. This sample has approximately 380,000 clones, with around 90% found just once. The sample comprised PBMCs or T cells enriched from blood (not recorded which). The rearrangement uses TRBV23-1 and TRBJ1-2, with D possibly TRBD1 on 6 matching bases. TRBV23-1 is annotated as an ORF whose role is uncertain. The TCR comes from a woman between 18 and 30 years old who had recovered from COVID-19. This chain's CDR3 is CASSQSGRQDGYTF. CDR3 nucleotides: TGCGCCAGCAGTCAATCGGGGCGACAGGATGGCTACACCTTC.